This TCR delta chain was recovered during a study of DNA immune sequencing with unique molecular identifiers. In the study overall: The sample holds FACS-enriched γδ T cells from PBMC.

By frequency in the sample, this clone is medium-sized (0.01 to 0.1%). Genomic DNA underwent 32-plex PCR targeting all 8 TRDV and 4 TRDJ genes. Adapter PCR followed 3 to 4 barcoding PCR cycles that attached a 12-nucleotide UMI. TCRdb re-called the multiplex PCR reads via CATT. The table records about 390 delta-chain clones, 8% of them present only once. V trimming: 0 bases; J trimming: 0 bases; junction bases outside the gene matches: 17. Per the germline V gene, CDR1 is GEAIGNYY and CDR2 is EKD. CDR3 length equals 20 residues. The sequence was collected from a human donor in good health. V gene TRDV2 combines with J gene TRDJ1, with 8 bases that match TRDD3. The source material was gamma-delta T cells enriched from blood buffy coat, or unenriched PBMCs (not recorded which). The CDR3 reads CACDTYGLSGYGPNTDKLIF. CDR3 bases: TGTGCCTGTGACACCTACGGTTTGTCGGGATACGGGCCCAACACCGATAAACTCATCTTT.